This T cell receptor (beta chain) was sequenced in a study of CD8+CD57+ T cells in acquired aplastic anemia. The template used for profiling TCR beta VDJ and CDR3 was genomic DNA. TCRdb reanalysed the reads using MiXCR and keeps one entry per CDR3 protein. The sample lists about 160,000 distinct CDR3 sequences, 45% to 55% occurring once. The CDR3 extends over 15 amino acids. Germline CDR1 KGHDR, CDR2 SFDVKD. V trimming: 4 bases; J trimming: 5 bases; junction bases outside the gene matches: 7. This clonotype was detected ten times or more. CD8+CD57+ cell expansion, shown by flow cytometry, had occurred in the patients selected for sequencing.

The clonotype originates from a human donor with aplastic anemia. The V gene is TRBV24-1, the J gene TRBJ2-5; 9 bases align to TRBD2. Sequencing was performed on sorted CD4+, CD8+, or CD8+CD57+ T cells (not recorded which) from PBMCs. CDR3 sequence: CATSELAGDMETQYF. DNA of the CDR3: TGTGCCACCAGTGAATTAGCGGGAGACATGGAGACCCAGTACTTC.